The 6 T cell receptor beta chains in this list originate from one sample, sequenced in a study of early T cells in non-severe SARS-CoV-2 infection. One entry per CDR3 protein, called by TCRdb with MiXCR from the 5' RACE reads. The data show 57,000 or so distinct CDR3 sequences, around 6% seen once. The specimen was whole blood. These receptor sequences come from an adult who was a healthcare worker with PCR-confirmed SARS-CoV-2 infection or an uninfected control (not recorded which).

This clonotype occurred many times. The genes are TRBV6-2 or TRBV6-3 and TRBJ2-1; the D gene is possibly TRBD1 (6 bases). V was cut by 2 bases and J by 2 bases, with 16 bases left in between. This CDR3 spans 17 amino acids. Germline CDR1 reads MNHEY; CDR2 reads SVGEGT. CDR3 amino acids: CASSYPTIRGPYNEQFF. The CDR3 region has the DNA TGTGCCAGCAGTTACCCGACCATCAGGGGCCCCTACAATGAGCAGTTCTTC.

The chain uses TRBV7-2 and TRBJ2-4; D may be TRBD1 (5 bases). Germline assignment: CDR1 SGHTA and CDR2 FQGNSA. Trimming shortened V by 2 bases and J by 10 bases, and 9 bases separated the two germline ends. This CDR3 has 12 amino acids. CDR3 region: CASSLFPGIQYF. Written as DNA, the CDR3 is TGTGCCAGCAGCTTATTTCCAGGGATTCAGTACTTC.

This clonotype has just a few counts. V is TRBV4-1 and J is TRBJ2-1; 12 nucleotides agree with TRBD1. Germline values: CDR1 MGHRA, CDR2 YSYEKL. Trimming at V came to 3 bases and at J to 9 bases, leaving 9 bases not matched to a gene. CDR3 length: 16 amino acids. CDR3: CASSHGPGQGAGEQFF. CDR3 bases: TGCGCCAGCAGCCACGGACCGGGACAGGGGGCTGGTGAGCAGTTCTTC.

CDR3 sequence reads: CASSHWIGTGEENEQFF. The CDR3 DNA is TGTGCCAGCAGCCATTGGATTGGGACAGGGGAGGAGAATGAGCAGTTCTTC. V gene TRBV3-1 combines with J gene TRBJ2-1; 10 positions match TRBD1. Germline V gene data show CDR1 as LGHDT and CDR2 as YNNKEL (reference sequence). V shed 3 bases and J 7 bases; nucleotides not matched to a gene: 12. CDR3 size: 17 residues.

This clonotype came up many times. The chain is built from TRBV30 and TRBJ1-4; TRBD1 might be the D (5 bases). Germline assignment: CDR1 GTSNPN and CDR2 SVGIG (reference sequence). Trimming pared 3 bases from V and 13 bases from J, leaving 12 bases between. The CDR3 length is 11 residues. In nucleotides, the CDR3 is TGTGCCTGGAGAGCTTACGGGGCACTGTTTTTT. Protein sequence: CAWRAYGALFF.

This clonotype was recorded a few times. The chain links TRBV12-3 or TRBV12-4 to TRBJ1-2; TRBD1 is a possible D gene (5 bases). This CDR3 spans 15 amino acids. V gave up 9 bases and J gave up 4 bases, with 21 bases separating them. CDR3 bases: TGTGCCAGTTCTCGGGCGCATGGGGGGATCTATGGCTACACCTTC. It is translated as CASSRAHGGIYGYTF.